Below are 18 T cell receptor beta chains sequenced from a single sample in a study of response to subunit inactivated influenza vaccine. TCRdb passed the RT-PCR reads through MiXCR, listing each CDR3 protein once. The sample lists 800,000 or so distinct CDR3 sequences, 21% occurring once. Here the sequenced sample was PBMCs from blood, taken roughly 5 days after vaccination. These receptors originate from a man aged 50 to 60 who received an inactivated influenza vaccine.

At least ten counts were recorded for this clonotype. The chain recombines TRBV3-1 with TRBJ2-7; D not resolved. Germline assignment: CDR1 LGHDT and CDR2 YNNKEL (reference sequence). The CDR3 runs to 11 residues. Trimming removed 5 bases at V and 4 bases at J, with 6 bases between. CDR3 loop: CASSFLYEQYF. DNA of the CDR3: TGTGCCAGCAGCTTCTTGTACGAGCAGTACTTC.

The table lists this clonotype with a few counts. The V call is TRBV20-1, the J call TRBJ2-5, with TRBD2 as a possible D gene (5 bases). V lost 3 bases to trimming and J lost 5 bases, with 16 bases between them. The CDR3 is made up of 14 amino acids. CDR1 and CDR2 from the germline V gene are DFQATT and SNEGSKA (reference sequence). CDR3 DNA: TGCAGTGCTAGTGCAGTCCCACGCGGGGAGACCCAGTACTTC. Its translation is CSASAVPRGETQYF.

The J gene is TRBJ2-7, the V gene TRBV7-6; 12 bases line up with TRBD2. After removal of 1 base from V and 3 bases from J, the junction contained 4 bases not matched to a gene. CDR3 length: 16 amino acids. The germline gives CDR1 SGHVS, CDR2 FNYEAQ. The DNA of the CDR3 is TGTGCCAGCAGCTTAGGGGAGGGACTAGCGGGCTACGAGCAGTACTTC. This sequence encodes CASSLGEGLAGYEQYF.

This clonotype occurred a few times. The rearrangement links TRBV29-1 to TRBJ2-1; D perhaps matches TRBD2 (6 bases). CDR3 size: 17 residues. Trimming removed 6 bases at V and 8 bases at J, with 29 bases between. The V gene's germline CDR1 is SQVTM and CDR2 ANQGSEA. CDR3 sequence: CSVQEGVRTVSGDEQFF. The CDR3 DNA is TGCAGCGTCCAAGAAGGGGTTAGGACGGTCTCGGGGGATGAGCAGTTCTTC.

This clonotype was detected a few times. The CDR3 DNA reads TGTGCCAGCAGCTTAGGGAGTGGACAGCCCCAGCATTTT. Protein sequence: CASSLGSGQPQHF. The chain links TRBV7-2 to TRBJ1-5; D is unresolved. Germline-derived CDR1 and CDR2 are SGHTA and FQGNSA. V was shortened by 1 base and J by 7 bases, with 8 bases between the two germline ends. The CDR3 length is 13 residues. The whole variable domain, filled in from reference TRBV7-2 and TRBJ1-5, reads GAGVSQSPSNKVTEKGKDVELRCDPISGHTALYWYRQSLGQGLEFLIYFQGNSAPDKSGLPSDRFSAERTGGSVSTLTIQRTQQEDSAVYLCASSLGSGQPQHFGDGTRLSIL.

This clonotype was seen many times. The chain recombines TRBV5-1 with TRBJ2-1; 12 nucleotides align to TRBD2. This CDR3 has 19 amino acids. V was pared by 4 bases and J by 0 bases, with 11 bases of the junction left unmatched. Germline CDR1 is SGHRS and CDR2 is YFSETQ. Written as DNA, the CDR3 is TGCGCCAGCAGCCCGACTAGCGGGAGTGTCCTCCGCTCCTACAATGAGCAGTTCTTC. This sequence encodes CASSPTSGSVLRSYNEQFF. The whole variable domain, filled in from reference TRBV5-1 and TRBJ2-1, reads KAGVTQTPRYLIKTRGQQVTLSCSPISGHRSVSWYQQTPGQGLQFLFEYFSETQRNKGNFPGRFSGRQFSNSRSEMNVSTLELGDSALYLCASSPTSGSVLRSYNEQFFGPGTRLTVL.

The V and J genes are TRBV28 and TRBJ2-7; 7 bases match TRBD1. The junction had 14 bases not matched to a gene; V was cut back by 4 bases and J by 5 bases. Germline CDR1 MDHEN, CDR2 SYDVKM. CDR3 size: 16 residues. The CDR3 DNA follows: TGTGCCAGCAGTTATTACCTTGAAACAGGGGTAGACGAGCAGTACTTC. Amino acid sequence: CASSYYLETGVDEQYF.

This clonotype was counted only a few times. This sequence joins TRBV6-1 and TRBJ2-3, with 7 bases aligning to TRBD1. The CDR3 extends over 14 amino acids. Germline V gene lookup returns CDR1 MNHNS and CDR2 SASEGT. J lost 5 bases, V lost 7 bases, and 9 bases had no gene match. The CDR3, as DNA: TGTGCCAGCAACGCCGGACAGGCTGGAGATACGCAGTATTTT. This translates into CASNAGQAGDTQYF.

This clonotype was seen repeatedly, ten times or more. The V call is TRBV5-6, the J call TRBJ2-3, with D unresolved. The CDR3 runs to 15 residues. V lost 1 base, J lost 0 bases, and 9 bases lay in between. Germline V lookup: CDR1 SGHDT, CDR2 YYEEEE. CDR3 DNA: TGTGCCAGCAGCTTGCCTACCCTGAGCACAGATACGCAGTATTTT. Translated: CASSLPTLSTDTQYF.

This clonotype was seen a few times. The chain has TRBV24-1 and TRBJ1-2; D possibly corresponds to TRBD1 (6 bases). The germline gives CDR1 KGHDR, CDR2 SFDVKD. Between the trimmed V and J ends, which lost 4 bases and 4 bases, there was a span of 9 bases. The CDR3 is made up of 13 amino acids. This CDR3 reads CATSETGSYGYTF. In DNA form, the CDR3 reads TGTGCCACCAGTGAGACAGGTTCCTATGGCTACACCTTC.

V gene TRBV14 combines with J gene TRBJ2-1, with 7 bases fitting TRBD2. CDR3 length: 15 residues. The trim removed 1 base at V and 5 bases at J, leaving 5 bases unmatched. From germline, CDR1 is SGHDN and CDR2 FVKESK. CDR3 nucleotides: TGTGCCAGCAGCCAAGTTCGGACTAGAAACAATGAGCAGTTCTTC. Translation gives CASSQVRTRNNEQFF.

The chain uses TRBV7-2 and TRBJ1-6, with TRBD1 matching over 9 bases. Germline V gives CDR1 SGHTA, CDR2 FQGNSA. The CDR3 totals 16 residues. Germline trimming cut 0 bases from V and 6 bases from J; bases unmatched to any gene: 3. The CDR3 sequence: CASSLAGTGLNSPLHF. In nucleotides, the CDR3 is TGTGCCAGCAGCTTAGCTGGGACAGGGCTTAATTCACCCCTCCACTTT.

The chain uses TRBV19 and TRBJ2-3, with 9 bases identical to TRBD1. V gave up 6 bases and J gave up 4 bases; unmatched junction bases: 11. This CDR3 contains 16 residues. Germline V gene lookup returns CDR1 LNHDA and CDR2 SQIVND (reference sequence). CDR3 nucleotide sequence: TGTGCCAGTAGCCCTGCCGGGAGGACAGGGGCAGATACGCAGTATTTT. Translated: CASSPAGRTGADTQYF. The full variable domain, completed using reference TRBV19 and TRBJ2-3, is DGGITQSPKYLFRKEGQNVTLSCEQNLNHDAMYWYRQDPGQGLRLIYYSQIVNDFQKGDIAEGYSVSREKKESFPLTVTSAQKNPTAFYLCASSPAGRTGADTQYFGPGTRLTVL.

A few counts support this clonotype. The chain links TRBV5-1 to TRBJ2-7; no clear D. This CDR3 has 14 amino acids. Trimming removed 4 bases from V and 2 bases from J, with 13 bases in between. The V gene's germline CDR1 is SGHRS and CDR2 YFSETQ. The CDR3 is CASSAWTAAYEQYF. CDR3 nucleotide sequence: TGCGCCAGCAGCGCGTGGACGGCCGCCTACGAGCAGTACTTC.

The rearrangement links TRBV21-1 to TRBJ1-1; the D call TRBD1 from the table was never checked on the DNA. TRBV21-1 is a pseudogene segment. The CDR3 contains 18 residues. The CDR3 here is CASSNKRGQGDVDTEAFF. The CDR3 DNA sequence: TGTGCCAGCAGCAACAAAAGGGGACAGGGGGACGTGGACACTGAAGCTTTCTTT.

This chain links TRBV23-1 with TRBJ2-1; 9 bases align to TRBD2. TRBV23-1 is reported as an ORF; its role is uncertain. The CDR3 covers 15 residues. Unmatched junction bases numbered 10, after V lost 3 bases and J lost 10 bases. The CDR3 loop reads CASSHGGGGLSEQFF. The CDR3 DNA follows: TGCGCCAGCAGTCATGGCGGGGGGGGACTCTCGGAGCAGTTCTTC.

The chain recombines TRBV6-2 or TRBV6-3 with TRBJ2-7; TRBD2 matches at 11 bases. This CDR3 has 20 amino acids. The trim removed 6 bases at V and 3 bases at J, leaving 22 bases unmatched. CDR1 is MNHEY, CDR2 SVGEGT, per germline. The CDR3 loop is CASRPREGLAGGLLHYEQYF. CDR3 sequence (DNA): TGTGCCAGCAGACCCCGCGAGGGCCTAGCGGGAGGCCTCCTACACTACGAGCAGTACTTC.

The chain joins TRBV20-1 to TRBJ1-5; D ambiguous. Germline V gives CDR1 DFQATT, CDR2 SNEGSKA (reference sequence). The germline V and J ends were trimmed by 6 bases and 2 bases, with 17 bases remaining between them. The CDR3 loop spans 15 amino acids. The CDR3 region is CSAYLHSRGNQPQHF. The CDR3 DNA follows: TGCAGTGCCTATTTACATTCCCGTGGCAATCAGCCCCAGCATTTT.